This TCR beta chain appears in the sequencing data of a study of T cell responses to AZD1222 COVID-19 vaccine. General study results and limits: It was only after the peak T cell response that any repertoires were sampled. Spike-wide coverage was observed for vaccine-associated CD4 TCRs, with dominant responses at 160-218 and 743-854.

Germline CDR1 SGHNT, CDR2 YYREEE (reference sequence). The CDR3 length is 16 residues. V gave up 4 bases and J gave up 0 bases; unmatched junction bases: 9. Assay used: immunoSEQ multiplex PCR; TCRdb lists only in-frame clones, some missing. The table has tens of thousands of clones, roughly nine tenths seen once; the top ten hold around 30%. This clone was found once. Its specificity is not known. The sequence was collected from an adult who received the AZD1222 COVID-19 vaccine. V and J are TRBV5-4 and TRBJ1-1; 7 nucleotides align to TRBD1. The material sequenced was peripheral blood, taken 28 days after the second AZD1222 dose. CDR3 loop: CASSQIGTAMNTEAFF. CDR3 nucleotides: TGTGCCAGCAGCCAAATCGGGACAGCGATGAACACTGAAGCTTTCTTT.